The sequence of this TCR beta chain was determined in a study of blood T cell repertoires in COVID-19. As for the study in general: Donors in the United States, Italy and Spain gave samples during acute or convalescent COVID-19. Nucleic acid was either cDNA or gDNA, and it came from T cells, B-cell-depleted T cells, or PBMCs.

Original analysis: Scientists estimated how many nucleated cells there were by amplifying reference gene primers. The data were produced by immunoSEQ multiplex PCR, yet TCRdb's version contains in-frame clones alone and is incomplete. Clonal size and the V and J genes are those of that table, whereas D and trimming came from the DNA. The repertoire has some 250,000 clones, around nine tenths of them found once; the top ten carry about 5%. Patients in Seattle were enrolled during active infection, then followed longitudinally. The TCR comes from a woman aged 55-70 years with COVID-19, enrolled during active disease. Sample: peripheral blood.

The CDR3 region is CASRDQREANTGELFF. The CDR3 nucleotides are TGTGCCAGCAGAGATCAGCGGGAGGCGAACACCGGGGAGCTGTTTTTT. The chain couples TRBV5-4 to TRBJ2-2; 9 bases agree with TRBD2. The V gene end was trimmed by 5 bases and the J gene end by 0 bases; junction bases not matched to a gene: 5. Germline assignment: CDR1 SGHNT and CDR2 YYREEE (reference sequence). This CDR3 has 16 residues.